What follows describes a single TCR beta chain. Sequencing used immunoSEQ multiplex PCR; TCRdb keeps in-frame clones, though not all of them. The data hold approximately 730,000 clones, with 70% to 90% observed a single time. Germline V lookup: CDR1 SGHTA, CDR2 FQGTGA. The CDR3 consists of 11 residues. Trimming cost V 4 bases and J 4 bases, with 2 bases left between them. This sample is part of a study of shared T cell receptors in the human thymus. These data were likewise used in another study, on human thymus T cells.

This receptor was taken from a girl less than two years old with a congenital heart defect. Sequencing was done on a sample of thymocytes. This chain links TRBV7-3 with TRBJ1-5, with no clear D. The DNA of the CDR3 is TGTGCCAGCAGCTCAAATCAGCCCCAGCATTTT. It is translated as CASSSNQPQHF.